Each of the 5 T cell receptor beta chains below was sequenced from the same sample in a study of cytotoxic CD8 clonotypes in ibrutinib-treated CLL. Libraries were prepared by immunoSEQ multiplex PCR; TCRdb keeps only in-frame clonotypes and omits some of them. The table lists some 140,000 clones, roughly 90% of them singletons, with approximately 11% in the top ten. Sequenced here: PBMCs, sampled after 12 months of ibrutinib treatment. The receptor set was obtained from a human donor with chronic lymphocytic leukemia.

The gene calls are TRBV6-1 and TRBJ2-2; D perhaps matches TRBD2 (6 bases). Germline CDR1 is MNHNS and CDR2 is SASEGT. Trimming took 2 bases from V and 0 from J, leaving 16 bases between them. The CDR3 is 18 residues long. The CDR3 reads CASSELVLAYANTGELFF. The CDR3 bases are TGTGCCAGCAGTGAACTCGTTCTAGCGTACGCGAACACCGGGGAGCTGTTTTTT.

Here the CDR3 DNA reads TGTGCCAGTAGTCCTACTCGGACAGGGGAGAACTATGGCTACACCTTC. This codes for CASSPTRTGENYGYTF. This chain uses TRBV19 with TRBJ1-2; 9 positions agree with TRBD1. V shed 5 bases, J shed 2 bases, and the junction held 9 bases outside the gene matches. Germline lookup yields CDR1 LNHDA and CDR2 SQIVND (reference sequence). The CDR3 loop spans 16 amino acids. Based on the CDR3 plus reference TRBV19 and TRBJ1-2, the full variable domain is DGGITQSPKYLFRKEGQNVTLSCEQNLNHDAMYWYRQDPGQGLRLIYYSQIVNDFQKGDIAEGYSVSREKKESFPLTVTSAQKNPTAFYLCASSPTRTGENYGYTFGSGTRLTVV.

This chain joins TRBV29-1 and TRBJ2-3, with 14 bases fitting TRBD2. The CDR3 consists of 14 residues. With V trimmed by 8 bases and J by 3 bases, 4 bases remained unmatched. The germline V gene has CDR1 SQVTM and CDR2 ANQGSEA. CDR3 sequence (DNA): TGCAGCATTGGGACTAGCGGGGGAACAGATACGCAGTATTTT. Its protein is CSIGTSGGTDTQYF.

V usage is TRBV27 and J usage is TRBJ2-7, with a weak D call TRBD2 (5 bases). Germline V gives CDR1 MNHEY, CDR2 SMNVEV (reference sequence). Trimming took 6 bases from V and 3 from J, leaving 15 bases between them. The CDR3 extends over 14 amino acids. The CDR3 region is CASSSRAESYEQYF. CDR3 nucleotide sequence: TGTGCCAGCAGCTCGCGGGCGGAGAGCTACGAGCAGTACTTC.

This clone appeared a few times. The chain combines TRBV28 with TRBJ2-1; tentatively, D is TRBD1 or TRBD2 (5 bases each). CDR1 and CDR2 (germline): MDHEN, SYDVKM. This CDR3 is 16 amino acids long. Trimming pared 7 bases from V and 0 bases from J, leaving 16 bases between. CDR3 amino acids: CASMGLAAYSYNEQFF. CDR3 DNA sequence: TGTGCCAGCATGGGGCTAGCCGCCTACTCCTACAATGAGCAGTTCTTC.